These 28 T cell receptor beta chains came from one sample sequenced in a study of CD8 T cells in Susac syndrome. A quantity of about 0.5 to 1 ug RNA underwent reverse transcription using random hexamers. TCRdb processed the immunoSEQ multiplex PCR reads anew with MiXCR; each CDR3 protein has one entry. Of about 120,000 distinct CDR3 sequences detected, roughly 91% appear once; the ten largest clones hold roughly 0.15%. What was sequenced was CD4+ T cells from PBMCs. Receptors originate from a human donor in good health.

The chain uses TRBV7-2 and TRBJ2-6; D unresolved. Deletions cut 2 bases from V and 0 bases from J, with 8 bases between. Germline V gene lookup returns CDR1 SGHTA and CDR2 FQGNSA. This CDR3 contains 16 residues. The chain's CDR3 is CASSLSSASGANVLTF. CDR3 DNA: TGTGCCAGCAGCTTATCATCAGCCTCTGGGGCCAACGTCCTGACTTTC.

V is TRBV25-1 and J is TRBJ2-2, with D possibly called TRBD1 or TRBD2 (6 bases each). Trimming cost V 6 bases and J 1 base, with 12 bases left between them. The germline gives CDR1 MGHDK, CDR2 SYGVNS. This CDR3 comprises 15 residues. Written as DNA, the CDR3 is TGTGCCAGCAGGAGAAGGGGGGAGAACACCGGGGAGCTGTTTTTT. It specifies CASRRRGENTGELFF.

The genes are TRBV6-5 and TRBJ2-1; D may match TRBD1 or TRBD2 (5 bases each). Deletions cut 0 bases from V and 4 bases from J, with 16 bases between. The germline CDR1 and CDR2 sequences are MNHEY and SVGAGI. CDR3 length equals 17 residues. CDR3 loop: CASSYSGLRGVYNEQFF. The CDR3 DNA sequence: TGTGCCAGCAGTTACTCGGGTCTCCGAGGGGTTTACAATGAGCAGTTCTTC.

This clonotype was picked up a small number of times. V gene TRBV27 combines with J gene TRBJ1-4; 7 nucleotides align to TRBD1. The CDR3 extends over 14 amino acids. Trimming cost V 8 bases and J 7 bases; bases outside gene matches: 10. Germline V gene lookup returns CDR1 MNHEY and CDR2 SMNVEV (reference sequence). The DNA for the CDR3 is TGTGCCAGCGCAGTACAGGGGCTGGGTGAAAAACTGTTTTTT. Translation gives CASAVQGLGEKLFF.

This chain joins TRBV20-1 and TRBJ2-7, with D tentatively TRBD2 (5 bases). This CDR3 has 14 amino acids. Germline V gene data show CDR1 as DFQATT and CDR2 as SNEGSKA (reference sequence). The V end was cut by 0 bases, the J end by 2 bases, with 11 bases between. DNA of the CDR3: TGCAGTGCTAGAGATATTAGCGTGGCCTACGAGCAGTACTTC. This sequence encodes CSARDISVAYEQYF.

The table lists this clonotype with a count of one. This rearrangement joins TRBV11-2 to TRBJ2-1; D remains unclear. This CDR3 has 14 residues. In germline, CDR1 is SGHAT, CDR2 FQNNGV. V lost 6 bases and J lost 13, with 22 bases in between. CDR3 sequence: CASRQEPGTSLQFF. The CDR3, as DNA: TGTGCCAGCAGGCAGGAACCGGGCACCAGTCTTCAGTTCTTC.

This chain links TRBV7-2 with TRBJ2-1; D perhaps matches TRBD2 (6 bases). The length of the CDR3 is 18 residues. The germline V and J ends were trimmed by 5 bases and 2 bases, with 22 bases remaining between them. Germline V lookup: CDR1 SGHTA, CDR2 FQGNSA. CDR3 sequence: CASSLYGGAGGTYNEQFF. The CDR3 DNA is TGTGCCAGCAGCCTCTATGGGGGAGCGGGTGGGACCTACAATGAGCAGTTCTTC.

The chain couples TRBV12-3 or TRBV12-4 to TRBJ2-3; 7 bases are shared with TRBD2. J lost 1 base, V lost 7 bases, and 11 bases had no gene match. CDR3 length: 16 residues. The CDR3 bases are TGTGCCAGCACCCCCGAGGTGGGGGGGGGCACAGATACGCAGTATTTT. This sequence encodes CASTPEVGGGTDTQYF.

The chain links TRBV12-3 or TRBV12-4 to TRBJ1-3; D gene uncertain. This CDR3 comprises 15 residues. V shed 6 bases and J shed 4 bases, with 16 bases lying between them. CDR3 coding DNA: TGTGCCAGCAGACCCCCCGGGAGGGCAGGAAACACCATATATTTT. This translates into CASRPPGRAGNTIYF.

The V and J genes are TRBV7-2 and TRBJ2-5, with 14 bases fitting TRBD2. CDR3 length: 15 amino acids. Germline V CDR1 and CDR2: SGHTA, FQGNSA. J lost 5 bases, V lost 4 bases, and 3 bases had no gene match. This CDR3 is CASSSGLAGVETQYF. The CDR3 DNA sequence: TGTGCCAGCAGCTCGGGACTAGCGGGGGTGGAGACCCAGTACTTC.

This chain connects TRBV30 to TRBJ1-2; D is unclear. Germline lookup yields CDR1 GTSNPN and CDR2 SVGIG (reference sequence). Trimming removed 3 bases from V and 6 bases from J, with 11 bases in between. The CDR3 is made up of 12 amino acids. The DNA for the CDR3 is TGTGCCTGGAGCGGGGATGTGGATGGCTACACCTTC. Translating gives CAWSGDVDGYTF.

V and J are TRBV7-9 and TRBJ2-7, with a weak D call TRBD2 (5 bases). Trimming shortened V by 2 bases and J by 6 bases, and 8 bases separated the two germline ends. The CDR3 sequence is 12 residues long. Germline loops: CDR1 SEHNR, CDR2 FQNEAQ (reference sequence). The CDR3 sequence: CASSLRGFEQYF. DNA of the CDR3: TGTGCCAGCAGCTTACGGGGTTTCGAGCAGTACTTC.

This chain connects TRBV7-2 to TRBJ2-1, with 7 nucleotides matching TRBD2. J gave up 5 bases and V 1 base, and 5 bases lay outside the gene matches. CDR1 is SGHTA, CDR2 FQGNSA, per germline. This CDR3 is 15 amino acids long. In nucleotides, the CDR3 is TGTGCCAGCAGCTTAGTTAGCGGGCCCAACAATGAGCAGTTCTTC. It specifies CASSLVSGPNNEQFF.

This clonotype has only a few counts. V is TRBV13 and J is TRBJ2-3, with TRBD2 matching over 10 bases. This CDR3 region has 15 residues. The junction had 3 bases not matched to a gene; V was cut back by 4 bases and J by 2 bases. Germline CDR1 reads PRHDT; CDR2 reads FYEKMQ (reference sequence). The CDR3 sequence is CASSSLAGNTDTQYF. The CDR3 DNA reads TGTGCCAGCAGCTCACTAGCGGGGAACACAGATACGCAGTATTTT.

The rearrangement links TRBV7-3 to TRBJ2-2, with 8 bases that match TRBD1. The germline CDR1 and CDR2 sequences are SGHTA and FQGTGA. The CDR3 totals 15 residues. With 5 bases clipped from V and 2 bases from J, the junction kept 4 bases outside the gene matches. In nucleotides, the CDR3 is TGTGCCAGCAGCCCGGACAGGGTCAACACCGGGGAGCTGTTTTTT. Translation gives CASSPDRVNTGELFF.

On this clonotype: The junction differs from germline at one of its ends, possibly a read error. This chain uses TRBV5-6 with TRBJ2-2, with unresolved D. Germline-derived CDR1 and CDR2 are SGHDT and YYEEEE. The CDR3 runs 12 residues. The CDR3 loop reads CAGSFGTGELFF. The CDR3 coding sequence is TGTGCCGGCAGCTTTGGCACCGGGGAGCTGTTTTTT.

The chain combines TRBV18 with TRBJ2-3; TRBD1 is a possible D gene (6 bases). The germline gives CDR1 KGHSH, CDR2 LQKENI. The CDR3 consists of 16 residues. With 1 base removed from V and 1 base from J, the gap between germline ends came to 12 bases. The CDR3 spells CASSPQGGSGTDTQYF. In DNA form, the CDR3 reads TGTGCCAGCTCACCACAAGGGGGTTCGGGCACAGATACGCAGTATTTT.

V gene TRBV29-1 combines with J gene TRBJ1-2; D is perhaps TRBD1 (5 bases). This CDR3 contains 11 residues. With 5 bases removed from V and 6 bases from J, the gap between germline ends came to 10 bases. Germline V CDR1 and CDR2: SQVTM, ANQGSEA. CDR3 region: CSVLLGDGYTF. The CDR3 DNA follows: TGCAGCGTTCTTCTAGGGGATGGCTACACCTTC. The full variable domain, its missing parts supplied by reference TRBV29-1 and TRBJ1-2, is SAVISQKPSRDICQRGTSLTIQCQVDSQVTMMFWYRQQPGQSLTLIATANQGSEATYESGFVIDKFPISRPNLTFSTLTVSNMSPEDSSIYLCSVLLGDGYTFGSGTRLTVV.

This chain joins TRBV20-1 and TRBJ2-3; 12 bases are a match to TRBD2. V gave up 2 bases and J gave up 6 bases; unmatched junction bases: 3. The CDR3 contains 14 residues. Germline assignment: CDR1 DFQATT and CDR2 SNEGSKA (reference sequence). The CDR3 DNA follows: TGCAGTGCTAGAACTAGCGGGGGGCAGGATACGCAGTATTTT. This gives the protein CSARTSGGQDTQYF.

The chain employs TRBV6-2 or TRBV6-3 and TRBJ1-5; D is undetermined. The CDR3 is 14 amino acids. V lost 5 bases and J lost 7, with 15 bases in between. CDR1 MNHEY and CDR2 SVGEGT come from the germline V gene. CDR3 nucleotide sequence: TGTGCCAGCAGTCCGGGCCATGAGAGACAGCCCCAGCATTTT. Protein product: CASSPGHERQPQHF.

V usage is TRBV12-3 or TRBV12-4 and J usage is TRBJ2-1; D ambiguous. This CDR3 has 11 residues. V lost 5 bases to trimming and J lost 7 bases, with 6 bases between them. CDR3 region: CASSPKNEQFF. The CDR3 region has the DNA TGTGCCAGCAGTCCCAAGAATGAGCAGTTCTTC.

CDR3 DNA: TGTGCCATCAGGCAACTAGCGGGGCGGCTGGGAGATACGCAGTATTTT. Residues: CAIRQLAGRLGDTQYF. The chain recombines TRBV10-3 with TRBJ2-3; TRBD2 matches 10 bases. Germline V CDR1 and CDR2: ENHRY, SYGVKD. This CDR3 is 16 amino acids long. The trim removed 6 bases at V and 5 bases at J, leaving 11 bases unmatched.

The chain couples TRBV20-1 to TRBJ1-2, with D hard to call. Germline assignment: CDR1 DFQATT and CDR2 SNEGSKA (reference sequence). The CDR3 consists of 11 residues. V was pared by 5 bases and J by 8 bases, with 12 bases between. The CDR3 region is CSAPGGAGYTF. CDR3 nucleotide sequence: TGCAGTGCTCCCGGAGGCGCGGGCTACACCTTC.

V is TRBV20-1 and J is TRBJ2-3; tentative D call: TRBD2 (6 bases). The germline V and J ends were trimmed by 6 bases and 4 bases, with 20 bases remaining between them. This CDR3 spans 15 amino acids. Germline V gene lookup returns CDR1 DFQATT and CDR2 SNEGSKA (reference sequence). The CDR3 here is CSATLLARSADTQYF. Here the CDR3 DNA reads TGCAGTGCCACATTACTAGCTAGGTCAGCAGATACGCAGTATTTT.

This chain links TRBV6-2 or TRBV6-3 with TRBJ2-3; 8 positions match TRBD1. The junction had 7 bases not matched to a gene; V was cut back by 6 bases and J by 2 bases. This CDR3 is 15 amino acids long. CDR1 and CDR2 (germline): MNHEY, SVGEGT. For the CDR3, the DNA is TGTGCCAGCAGATTGGGACAGGTAGACACAGATACGCAGTATTTT. It yields the protein CASRLGQVDTDTQYF.

The CDR3 DNA is TGTGCCAGCAGCTTAAGCGCGGGAGCAGAGACCCAGTACTTC. Amino acids: CASSLSAGAETQYF. This chain links TRBV7-3 with TRBJ2-5, with TRBD2 matching over 7 bases. The V segment lost 1 base and the J segment 4 bases; nucleotides outside the gene matches: 3. Per the germline V gene, CDR1 is SGHTA and CDR2 is FQGTGA. The CDR3 is 14 amino acids.

This clonotype came up once. The V gene is TRBV3-1, the J gene TRBJ2-1, with 8 positions matching TRBD2. J was trimmed by 6 bases and V by 7 bases; bases with no gene match: 8. The germline V gene encodes CDR1 LGHDT and CDR2 YNNKEL (reference sequence). This CDR3 has 14 residues. The CDR3 region has the DNA TGTGCCAGCACCCGCGGGAGGATAGGCAATGAGCAGTTCTTC. Its translation: CASTRGRIGNEQFF.

The V and J genes are TRBV9 and TRBJ2-1, with 10 bases fitting TRBD2. Trimming at V came to 3 bases and at J to 4 bases, leaving 10 bases not matched to a gene. Germline assignment: CDR1 SGDLS and CDR2 YYNGEE. The CDR3 is 17 residues long. The CDR3 spells CASSAPPSGRGYNEQFF. The DNA of the CDR3 is TGTGCCAGCAGCGCCCCCCCCAGCGGGAGGGGTTACAATGAGCAGTTCTTC. Full variable domain (rest looked up from reference TRBV9 and TRBJ2-1): DSGVTQTPKHLITATGQRVTLRCSPRSGDLSVYWYQQSLDQGLQFLIQYYNGEERAKGNILERFSAQQFPDLHSELNLSSLELGDSALYFCASSAPPSGRGYNEQFFGPGTRLTVL.